This TCR beta chain was identified in a study of early stage breast cancer tumors. Study background: About 8 ER+/PR+/HER2- tumors were invasive ductal; a few were invasive lobular. Whole-study findings and limits: Tumors had around 2.4-fold higher T cell density than normal breast.

In the case of this clone: Its antigen is unidentified.

Here immunoSEQ multiplex PCR was the method, and the copy in TCRdb shows in-frame clones only, minus some. Of just over 70,000 clones in the sample, more than 65% were seen once. The CDR3 has 18 amino acids. V lost 0 bases and J lost 2; bases outside the gene matches: 11. Germline V gene sequence: CDR1 SGHDN, CDR2 FVKESK. This TCR came from a person in their sixties with breast cancer. Sequenced material: blood. The chain combines TRBV14 with TRBJ2-3; 7 bases fit TRBD1. As DNA, the CDR3 is TGTGCCAGCAGCCAAGATCAGAGACAGGGCGCCTTCACAGATACGCAGTATTTT. Its protein is CASSQDQRQGAFTDTQYF. The full variable domain, rest sourced from reference TRBV14 and TRBJ2-3, is EAGVTQFPSHSVIEKGQTVTLRCDPISGHDNLYWYRRVMGKEIKFLLHFVKESKQDESGMPNNRFLAERTGGTYSTLKVQPAELEDSGVYFCASSQDQRQGAFTDTQYFGPGTRLTVL.